The 8 T cell receptor beta chains below come from one sample, sequenced in a study of cytomegalovirus exposure and HLA in healthy donors. This PCR relied on a set of 60 Vbeta primers and 13 Jbeta primers. The table came from immunoSEQ multiplex PCR; TCRdb's copy has only in-frame clones and leaves some out. Among 150,000 or so clones listed, over 70% were seen once. The sequencing sample was made of PBMCs. Receptor source: a man aged 30 to 45 in good health and CMV-seropositive.

The chain couples TRBV7-6 to TRBJ2-2, with TRBD2 as a possible D gene (6 bases). V lost 3 bases and J 7 bases, leaving 12 bases between the germline ends. Germline CDR1 SGHVS, CDR2 FNYEAQ. The CDR3 spans 14 residues. The DNA of the CDR3 is TGTGCCAGCAGCTTTGACCGGGGGATCGGGGAGCTGTTTTTT. This encodes CASSFDRGIGELFF.

The chain uses TRBV27 and TRBJ2-3; 8 bases are a match to TRBD2. The V gene's germline CDR1 is MNHEY and CDR2 SMNVEV (reference sequence). The junction had 10 bases not matched to a gene; V was cut back by 8 bases and J by 9 bases. The CDR3 contains 13 residues. CDR3 region: CASGHPGLVTQYF. CDR3 in DNA: TGTGCCAGCGGACATCCGGGACTAGTGACGCAGTATTTT.

This clone was detected only a few times. V usage is TRBV28 and J usage is TRBJ1-4; a possible D gene is TRBD1 (5 bases). This CDR3 comprises 13 residues. CDR1 MDHEN and CDR2 SYDVKM come from the germline V gene. V lost 6 bases and J lost 8, with 13 bases in between. The CDR3 is CASRPGLREKLFF. For the CDR3, the DNA is TGTGCCAGCAGGCCGGGACTCCGCGAAAAACTGTTTTTT.

The chain has TRBV5-1 and TRBJ2-3; a weak D match, TRBD2 (5 bases). The CDR3 contains 14 residues. The V end lost 1 base, the J end lost 6 bases, and 12 bases lay between the germline ends. Germline V gene lookup returns CDR1 SGHRS and CDR2 YFSETQ. The CDR3 is CASSLTELGDTQYF. CDR3 DNA sequence: TGCGCCAGCAGCTTGACCGAACTAGGGGATACGCAGTATTTT.

This clone was observed a handful of times. The chain uses TRBV7-8 and TRBJ2-7; D gene unclear. The CDR3 extends over 13 amino acids. CDR1 is SGHVS and CDR2 is FQNEAQ in the germline V gene. The V and J ends lost 2 bases and 0 bases respectively, with 5 bases between them. Here the CDR3 DNA reads TGTGCCAGCAGCTTAATAGACTCCTACGAGCAGTACTTC. Its protein is CASSLIDSYEQYF.

This clone was counted between two and nine times. The CDR3 sequence is CASSLHENRGSEKLFF. CDR3 in DNA: TGTGCCAGCAGCTTACATGAGAACAGGGGGAGTGAAAAACTGTTTTTT. The chain uses TRBV5-4 and TRBJ1-4; 8 positions match TRBD1. The CDR3 loop spans 16 amino acids. V lost 2 bases and J lost 7; bases outside the gene matches: 10. From germline, CDR1 is SGHNT and CDR2 YYREEE (reference sequence). The full variable domain, completed using reference TRBV5-4 and TRBJ1-4, is ETGVTQSPTHLIKTRGQQVTLRCSSQSGHNTVSWYQQALGQGPQFIFQYYREEENGRGNFPPRFSGLQFPNYSSELNVNALELDDSALYLCASSLHENRGSEKLFFGSGTQLSVL.

The rearrangement links TRBV19 to TRBJ2-5; TRBD2 aligns across 13 bases. There are 17 residues in the CDR3. The germline V gene has CDR1 LNHDA and CDR2 SQIVND (reference sequence). V was clipped by 3 bases and J by 4 bases; unmatched bases: 8. The CDR3, as DNA: TGTGCCAGTAGTATCTTGTGGACTAGCGGGGGAGGAGAGACCCAGTACTTC. It specifies CASSILWTSGGGETQYF.

This clone was counted once. The V and J genes are TRBV6-1 and TRBJ1-3; TRBD1 might be the D (5 bases). V was clipped by 4 bases and J by 0 bases, with 10 bases between them. The CDR3 spans 15 residues. Per the germline V gene, CDR1 is MNHNS and CDR2 is SASEGT. The CDR3 loop is CASSGGHHSGNTIYF. The CDR3 nucleotides read TGTGCCAGCAGTGGGGGCCATCACTCTGGAAACACCATATATTTT.